These 20 T cell receptor beta chains came from one sample sequenced in a study of blood T cell repertoires in COVID-19. Assay used: immunoSEQ multiplex PCR; TCRdb lists only in-frame clones, some missing. The sample shows tens of thousands of clones, around 80% of them seen only once. The sequencing input was peripheral blood. The receptor source for this set is a human donor in a cohort sampled during active COVID-19.

The V and J genes are TRBV4-1 and TRBJ1-2, with TRBD1 matching 9 bases. J gave up 6 bases and V 3 bases, and 8 bases lay outside the gene matches. CDR3 size: 15 residues. CDR1 is MGHRA and CDR2 is YSYEKL in the germline V gene. The CDR3 reads CASSQPGQGINGYTF. DNA of the CDR3: TGCGCCAGCAGCCAGCCGGGACAGGGCATAAATGGCTACACCTTC.

The genes are TRBV5-4 and TRBJ2-1; 7 bases are a match to TRBD2. This CDR3 has 15 amino acids. Per the germline V gene, CDR1 is SGHNT and CDR2 is YYREEE (reference sequence). V gave up 4 bases and J gave up 6 bases; unmatched junction bases: 10. Here the CDR3 DNA reads TGTGCCAGCAGCCCGCGCCCCTCTAGCGGCAATGAGCAGTTCTTC. This sequence encodes CASSPRPSSGNEQFF.

This clone appeared a single time. The chain links TRBV6-5 to TRBJ2-3; 10 nucleotides match TRBD2. Germline lookup yields CDR1 MNHEY and CDR2 SVGAGI. V dropped 5 bases and J dropped 5; count of bases not matched to a gene: 4. This CDR3 spans 14 amino acids. CDR3 in DNA: TGTGCCAGCAGTCATCTAGCGGGAGAAGATACGCAGTATTTT. This sequence encodes CASSHLAGEDTQYF.

The CDR3 reads CSASEGQGNQPQHF. The CDR3, as DNA: TGCAGTGCTAGTGAAGGACAGGGCAATCAGCCCCAGCATTTT. V usage is TRBV20-1 and J usage is TRBJ1-5; 7 nucleotides match TRBD1. Unmatched junction bases numbered 4, after V lost 3 bases and J lost 2 bases. Germline V CDR1 and CDR2: DFQATT, SNEGSKA (reference sequence). The CDR3 consists of 14 residues.

The V gene is TRBV27, the J gene TRBJ2-2; 7 bases align to TRBD1. The CDR3 contains 15 residues. In germline, CDR1 is MNHEY, CDR2 SMNVEV (reference sequence). V lost 6 bases, J lost 4 bases, and 8 bases stayed unmatched. In DNA, the CDR3 is TGTGCCAGCAGGGGGACAGTGGGGAGCACCGGGGAGCTGTTTTTT. Its translation: CASRGTVGSTGELFF.

The V call is TRBV3-1 (or the pseudogene TRBV3-2), the J call TRBJ1-6; D is ambiguous. CDR1 is LGHDT and CDR2 is YNNKEL in the germline V gene (reference sequence). The V gene lost 1 base and the J gene lost 9 bases, with 13 bases spanning the gap. The CDR3 covers 15 residues. The CDR3 protein is CASSQGSSRSSPLHF. CDR3 DNA: TGTGCCAGCAGCCAAGGTAGCAGTAGAAGTTCACCCCTCCACTTT.

The V gene is TRBV28, the J gene TRBJ2-2; 8 bases line up with TRBD1. The CDR3 covers 18 residues. Germline CDR1 and CDR2: MDHEN and SYDVKM. Trimming at V came to 3 bases and at J to 0 bases, leaving 9 bases not matched to a gene. The CDR3 here is CASSFYRSGGPNTGELFF. The CDR3 bases are TGTGCCAGCAGTTTTTACCGATCAGGGGGCCCGAACACCGGGGAGCTGTTTTTT.

The chain carries TRBV3-1 (or the pseudogene TRBV3-2) and TRBJ2-1; TRBD2 matches 14 bases. The CDR3 has 16 amino acids. J was trimmed by 3 bases and V by 3 bases; bases with no gene match: 1. Germline V gene sequence: CDR1 LGHDT, CDR2 YNNKEL (reference sequence). CDR3 amino acids: CASSHGLAGGYNEQFF. CDR3 bases: TGTGCCAGCAGCCACGGACTAGCGGGGGGCTACAATGAGCAGTTCTTC.

The chain employs TRBV7-8 and TRBJ1-2; no reliable D call. Per the germline V gene, CDR1 is SGHVS and CDR2 is FQNEAQ. This CDR3 has 13 residues. Trimming removed 5 bases from V and 0 bases from J, with 7 bases in between. The CDR3 DNA is TGTGCCAGCAGCGGGCGATCTAACTATGGCTACACCTTC. Its protein is CASSGRSNYGYTF.

J is TRBJ2-1 and V is TRBV27, with 8 bases aligning to TRBD1. The germline CDR1 and CDR2 sequences are MNHEY and SMNVEV (reference sequence). Trimming at V came to 5 bases and at J to 9 bases, leaving 9 bases not matched to a gene. The CDR3 covers 14 residues. The CDR3 loop is CASSVMTGVGEQFF. The CDR3 coding sequence is TGTGCCAGCAGTGTTATGACAGGGGTGGGTGAGCAGTTCTTC.

The rearrangement uses TRBV2 and TRBJ1-6; D is possibly TRBD1 (5 bases). Germline V gene data show CDR1 as SNHLY and CDR2 as FYNNEI. The CDR3 runs to 13 residues. V shed 7 bases and J shed 4 bases, with 8 bases lying between them. This chain's CDR3 is CASTGYYNSPLHF. The CDR3 DNA reads TGTGCCAGCACAGGGTATTATAATTCACCCCTCCACTTT.

The chain recombines TRBV5-4 with TRBJ1-2; D might be TRBD1 (6 bases). Per germline, CDR1 SGHNT and CDR2 YYREEE (reference sequence). V was pared by 0 bases and J by 2 bases, with 11 bases between. The CDR3 length is 15 residues. The CDR3 DNA sequence: TGTGCCAGCAGCTTGGTTTCGGGACAAAACTATGGCTACACCTTC. This translates into CASSLVSGQNYGYTF.

This chain joins TRBV19 and TRBJ1-6, with 7 bases aligning to TRBD1. After removal of 5 bases from V and 7 bases from J, the junction contained 5 bases not matched to a gene. This CDR3 region has 14 residues. CDR1 is LNHDA and CDR2 is SQIVND in the germline V gene (reference sequence). The CDR3 sequence is CASSVGQRNSPLHF. In nucleotides, the CDR3 is TGTGCCAGTAGTGTGGGACAGAGAAATTCACCCCTCCACTTT.

The gene calls are TRBV5-1 and TRBJ2-3; a possible D gene is TRBD2 (6 bases). Germline CDR1 reads SGHRS; CDR2 reads YFSETQ. The length of the CDR3 is 19 residues. Trimming cost V 0 bases and J 0 bases, with 20 bases left between them. CDR3 DNA: TGCGCCAGCAGCTTGGTGAAAAGTAGCGGAGCTTCTAGCACAGATACGCAGTATTTT. It translates to CASSLVKSSGASSTDTQYF.

The chain combines TRBV11-2 with TRBJ2-7; 12 nucleotides match TRBD2. J was trimmed by 2 bases and V by 5 bases; bases with no gene match: 13. The germline CDR1 and CDR2 sequences are SGHAT and FQNNGV. This CDR3 has 18 amino acids. CDR3 coding DNA: TGTGCCAGCAGCCCGGGACTAGCGGGTGGGATAGTAGCCTACGAGCAGTACTTC. Amino acids: CASSPGLAGGIVAYEQYF.

The gene calls are TRBV21-1 and TRBJ2-7; the D call in the table, TRBD2, was not verified against the DNA. TRBV21-1 is noted as a pseudogene. CDR3 size: 17 residues. Written as DNA, the CDR3 is TGTGCCAGCAGCAAAGGGGAGGGGGATCCGTCCTTCTACGAGCAGTACTTC. Amino acids: CASSKGEGDPSFYEQYF.

This clone was counted once. V gene TRBV4-1 combines with J gene TRBJ2-3; 8 bases line up with TRBD2. Germline CDR1 reads MGHRA; CDR2 reads YSYEKL. J gave up 0 bases and V 4 bases, and 3 bases lay outside the gene matches. The CDR3 loop spans 15 amino acids. CDR3 region: CASSLIAGSTDTQYF. DNA for the CDR3: TGCGCCAGCAGCCTGATAGCGGGGAGCACAGATACGCAGTATTTT.

The chain employs TRBV6-5 and TRBJ1-5; D remains ambiguous. V was trimmed by 4 bases and J by 3 bases, leaving 4 bases between them. Germline loops: CDR1 MNHEY, CDR2 SVGAGI. The CDR3 has 12 amino acids. The CDR3 loop reads CASSSFNQPQHF. For the CDR3, the DNA is TGTGCCAGCAGTTCCTTCAATCAGCCCCAGCATTTT.

The rearrangement joins TRBV2 to TRBJ2-7; TRBD2 is a possible D gene (7 bases). From germline, CDR1 is SNHLY and CDR2 FYNNEI. The CDR3 spans 15 residues. V shed 1 base and J shed 3 bases, with 13 bases lying between them. This chain's CDR3 is CASSEEGGSLYEQYF. The CDR3 DNA reads as TGTGCCAGCAGTGAAGAGGGGGGGAGTCTCTACGAGCAGTACTTC.

This clone appeared a few times. The rearrangement links TRBV20-1 to TRBJ2-3; D call uncertain. Germline loops: CDR1 DFQATT, CDR2 SNEGSKA (reference sequence). Trimming pared 3 bases from V and 3 bases from J, leaving 10 bases between. This CDR3 spans 13 amino acids. For the CDR3, the DNA is TGCAGTGCTAGTAGGAGACCGACAGATACGCAGTATTTT. It encodes CSASRRPTDTQYF.